One and the same sample provided the 10 T cell receptor beta chains below, sequenced in a study of low-dose radiotherapy and immunotherapy resistance in tumors. Both TCRalpha and TCRbeta chains were reverse transcribed with V-gene-specific primers. The authors ran approximately 20 PCR cycles to amplify TCRs with a constant-region primer and V-primer adapter. TCRdb ran MiXCR on the reads and lists one entry per CDR3 protein. The sample shows about 84,000 distinct CDR3 sequences, roughly 17% of them seen only once. Stated time point: after trial treatment. Described treatment: LDRT plus nivolumab, ipilimumab, low-dose cyclophosphamide and aspirin (RACIN trial). The input for sequencing was PBMCs, taken after low-dose radiotherapy plus immunotherapy. The receptors derive from a male donor with prostate cancer.

This clonotype was counted at least ten times. The chain has TRBV23-1 and TRBJ2-7; D unresolved. TRBV23-1 belongs to the ORF category, with a function that is uncertain. Trimming left V 0 bases short and J 4 bases short, with 10 bases between. The CDR3 runs to 14 residues. The chain's CDR3 is CASSQSRVRYEQYF. As DNA, the CDR3 is TGCGCCAGCAGTCAATCTAGGGTCCGGTACGAGCAGTACTTC.

The table lists this clonotype with many counts. The rearrangement uses TRBV3-1 and TRBJ2-1; TRBD2 aligns across 9 bases. V lost 3 bases and J lost 7; bases outside the gene matches: 7. Germline CDR1 is LGHDT and CDR2 is YNNKEL (reference sequence). This CDR3 has 15 residues. CDR3: CASSHWLAGTNEQFF. Written as DNA, the CDR3 is TGTGCCAGCAGCCATTGGCTAGCGGGAACAAATGAGCAGTTCTTC.

This clonotype was observed at least ten times. The CDR3 spells CASSSRQGVFYTF. The CDR3 DNA reads as TGTGCCAGCAGTTCTCGACAGGGTGTTTTTTACACCTTC. V and J are TRBV27 and TRBJ1-2, with 7 bases aligning to TRBD1. Germline CDR1 MNHEY, CDR2 SMNVEV (reference sequence). After removal of 4 bases from V and 11 bases from J, the junction contained 10 bases not matched to a gene. The CDR3 runs 13 residues.

This clonotype was seen ten or more times. V usage is TRBV6-2 or TRBV6-3 and J usage is TRBJ2-1, with a weak D call TRBD1 (5 bases). Trimming left V 6 bases short and J 13 bases short, with 19 bases between. Looked up from germline, CDR1 is MNHEY and CDR2 is SVGEGT. This CDR3 has 13 amino acids. The CDR3 sequence is CASSIDSSRKQFF. CDR3 DNA: TGTGCCAGCAGCATCGACAGTTCGAGGAAACAGTTCTTC.

As for this clonotype: A far larger clone is off by one base, so a read error is likely. The chain is built from TRBV4-2 and TRBJ2-1; 11 bases are a match to TRBD1. This CDR3 has 14 residues. The germline CDR1 and CDR2 sequences are LGHNA and YNFKEQ. Trimming at V came to 2 bases and at J to 10 bases, leaving 4 bases not matched to a gene. The CDR3 reads CASSQRTGGDEQFF. For the CDR3, the DNA is TGTGCCAGCAGCCAAAGGACAGGGGGCGACGAGCAGTTCTTC.

This clonotype was seen ten or more times. V usage is TRBV7-2 and J usage is TRBJ2-5; TRBD2 agrees at 10 bases. V lost 2 bases to trimming and J lost 3 bases; unmatched junction nucleotides: 3. In germline, CDR1 is SGHTA, CDR2 FQGNSA. This CDR3 has 15 residues. CDR3 residues: CASSLNLAGEETQYF. CDR3 sequence (DNA): TGTGCCAGCAGCTTAAATCTAGCGGGAGAAGAGACCCAGTACTTC.

This chain uses TRBV15 with TRBJ2-1; 8 bases match TRBD1. CDR1 LNHNV and CDR2 YYDKDF come from the germline V gene (reference sequence). With V trimmed by 1 base and J by 8 bases, 10 bases remained unmatched. The CDR3 consists of 16 residues. The CDR3 is CATSRVVTGGFDEQFF. Here the CDR3 DNA reads TGTGCCACCAGCAGAGTAGTAACAGGGGGGTTCGATGAGCAGTTCTTC.

About this clonotype: This sequence is one base from a far larger clone and is likely a read error. The chain carries TRBV28 and TRBJ2-5, with D possibly TRBD1 on 6 matching bases. With 5 bases removed from V and 9 bases from J, the gap between germline ends came to 19 bases. The CDR3 runs to 14 residues. Germline CDR1 and CDR2: MDHEN and SYDVKM. CDR3 region: CASSQQGHAMAQYF. The CDR3 DNA follows: TGTGCCAGCAGTCAACAGGGACATGCCATGGCCCAGTACTTC.

In this sample, this clonotype turned up many times. The rearrangement joins TRBV4-1 to TRBJ2-1; D is ambiguous. This CDR3 is built from 13 residues. Germline V gene lookup returns CDR1 MGHRA and CDR2 YSYEKL. The V gene lost 0 bases and the J gene lost 8 bases, with 8 bases spanning the gap. CDR3 sequence reads: CASSQDPRDEQFF. Written as DNA, the CDR3 is TGCGCCAGCAGCCAAGATCCCCGGGATGAGCAGTTCTTC.

This clonotype was recorded at least ten times. The chain carries TRBV7-7 and TRBJ2-1; 10 nucleotides line up with TRBD2. The germline V gene encodes CDR1 SSHAT and CDR2 FNYEAQ (reference sequence). The CDR3 consists of 17 residues. J lost 6 bases, V lost 5 bases, and 13 bases had no gene match. The CDR3 sequence is CASSALLAGGILNEQFF. CDR3 DNA sequence: TGTGCCAGCAGCGCCTTATTAGCGGGAGGAATTCTCAATGAGCAGTTCTTC. The whole variable domain, remainder taken from reference TRBV7-7 and TRBJ2-1, is GAGVSQSPRYKVTKRGQDVTLRCDPISSHATLYWYQQALGQGPEFLTYFNYEAQPDKSGLPSDRFSAERPEGSISTLTIQRTEQRDSAMYRCASSALLAGGILNEQFFGPGTRLTVL.